This TCR beta chain was sequenced for a study of blood T cell repertoires in COVID-19. The wider study: Material from acute and convalescent COVID-19 was sourced from the United States, Italy and Spain. Sample material is recorded as cDNA or gDNA derived from T cells, B-cell-depleted T cells, or PBMCs.

Authors' methods: Reference gene primer amplification yielded estimated nucleated cell counts. Only in-frame clones appear in the TCRdb table, and some are missing; sequencing was by immunoSEQ multiplex PCR. V and J calls and clone size are copied from that table; D and trimming were computed from the DNA. This table has about 120,000 clones, 78% appearing once. Material: peripheral blood. This TCR derives from a man between 65 and 85 years old with acute or convalescent COVID-19.

The CDR3 region has the DNA TGTGCCAGCAGCTCTCAGGGGTTGCGGTCCTACAATGAGCAGTTCTTC. Amino acid sequence: CASSSQGLRSYNEQFF. The rearrangement uses TRBV7-3 and TRBJ2-1; TRBD1 might be the D (6 bases). Trimming took off 4 bases at V and 1 base at J, with 14 bases between the two ends. The CDR3 loop spans 16 amino acids. Germline assignment: CDR1 SGHTA and CDR2 FQGTGA.